This entry concerns a single TCR beta chain. The antigen is not known. This specimen belongs to a study of early T cells in non-severe SARS-CoV-2 infection. The study's findings and limits: Comparison of clonotypes with VDJdb favored anti-spike CD8 responses while missing private and CD4 specificities.

The CDR3 length is 15 residues. Germline CDR1 and CDR2: SQVTM and ANQGSEA. Trimming pared 3 bases from V and 2 bases from J, leaving 16 bases between. TCRdb redid the calling of the 5' RACE reads with MiXCR, one entry per CDR3 protein. Of over 85,000 distinct CDR3 sequences detected, roughly 17% appear once; the ten largest clones hold roughly 1.3%. The source material was whole blood. The chain has TRBV29-1 and TRBJ1-2; unclear D gene. This sequence originates from an adult who was a healthcare worker with PCR-confirmed SARS-CoV-2 infection or an uninfected control (not recorded which). The CDR3 nucleotides read TGCAGCGTTGAGATGGTGGGTTCTTTCAACTATGGCTACACCTTC. This translates into CSVEMVGSFNYGYTF.